This record concerns one TCR beta chain sequence. Its antigen is not known. Next came a second PCR, run for about 6 to 11 cycles, which used a sample-barcoded 5' primer along with a J-beta primer mix. Every cDNA was tagged by a template-switch adaptor with 12 random nucleotides. TCRdb reprocessed the 5' RACE reads with MiXCR, giving one entry per CDR3 protein. The sample has around 1,000,000 distinct CDR3 sequences, around two fifths seen once. The record originates from a study of blood T cells in healthy people across ages. This CDR3 comprises 14 residues. CDR1 and CDR2 from the germline V gene are DFQATT and SNEGSKA (reference sequence). The ends lost 3 bases at V and 4 bases at J; junction bases unmatched: 7. Study conclusions and caveats: Unsorted PBMCs prevented conclusive naive versus antigen-experienced comparison.

What was sequenced was blood. The chain joins TRBV20-1 to TRBJ2-3, with 7 bases lining up with TRBD2. This receptor was identified in a man aged 18 to 29 in good health. The CDR3 region has the DNA TGCAGTGCTAGGAGGACTAGTGGCGCAGATACGCAGTATTTT. Its translation is CSARRTSGADTQYF.